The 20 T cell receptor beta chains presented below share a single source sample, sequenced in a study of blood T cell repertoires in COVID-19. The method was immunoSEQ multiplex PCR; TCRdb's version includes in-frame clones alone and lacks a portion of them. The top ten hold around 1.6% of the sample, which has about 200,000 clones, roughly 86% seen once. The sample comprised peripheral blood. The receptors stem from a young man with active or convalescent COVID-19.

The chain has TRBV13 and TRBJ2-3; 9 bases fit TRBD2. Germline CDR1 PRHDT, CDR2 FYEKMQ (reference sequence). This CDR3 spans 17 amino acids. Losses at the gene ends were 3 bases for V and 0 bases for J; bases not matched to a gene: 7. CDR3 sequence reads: CASSFLGLAQSTDTQYF. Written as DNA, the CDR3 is TGTGCCAGCAGCTTTCTCGGACTAGCGCAAAGCACAGATACGCAGTATTTT.

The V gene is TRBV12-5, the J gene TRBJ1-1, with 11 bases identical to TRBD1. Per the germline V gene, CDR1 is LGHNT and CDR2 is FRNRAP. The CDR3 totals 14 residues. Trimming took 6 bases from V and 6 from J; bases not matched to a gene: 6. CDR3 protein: CASGRDRGFSEAFF. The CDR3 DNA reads TGTGCTAGTGGACGGGACAGGGGGTTTTCTGAAGCTTTCTTT. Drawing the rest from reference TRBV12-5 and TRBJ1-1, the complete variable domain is DARVTQTPRHKVTEMGQEVTMRCQPILGHNTVFWYRQTMMQGLELLAYFRNRAPLDDSGMPKDRFSAEMPDATLATLKIQPSEPRDSAVYFCASGRDRGFSEAFFGQGTRLTVV.

CDR3 DNA: TGTGCCAGCAGTGTGGACAGTTATTACAATGAGCAGTTCTTC. Its translation: CASSVDSYYNEQFF. The V call is TRBV27, the J call TRBJ2-1; tentative D call: TRBD1 (6 bases). CDR1 is MNHEY and CDR2 is SMNVEV in the germline V gene (reference sequence). The CDR3 is 14 residues long. V gave up 5 bases and J gave up 4 bases, with 12 bases separating them.

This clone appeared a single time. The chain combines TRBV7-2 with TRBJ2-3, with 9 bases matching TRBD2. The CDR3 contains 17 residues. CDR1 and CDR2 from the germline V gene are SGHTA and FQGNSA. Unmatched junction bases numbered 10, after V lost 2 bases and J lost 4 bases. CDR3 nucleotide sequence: TGTGCCAGCAGCTTATCGCCGGGCGGGAGGGTCCCAGATACGCAGTATTTT. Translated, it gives CASSLSPGGRVPDTQYF.

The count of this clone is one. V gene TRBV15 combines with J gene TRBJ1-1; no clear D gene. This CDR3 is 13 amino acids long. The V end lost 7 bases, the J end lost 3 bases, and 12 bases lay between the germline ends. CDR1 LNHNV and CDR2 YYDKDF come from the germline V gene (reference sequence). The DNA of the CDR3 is TGTGCCACCAAGTACGGGGTCGACACTGAAGCTTTCTTT. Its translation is CATKYGVDTEAFF.

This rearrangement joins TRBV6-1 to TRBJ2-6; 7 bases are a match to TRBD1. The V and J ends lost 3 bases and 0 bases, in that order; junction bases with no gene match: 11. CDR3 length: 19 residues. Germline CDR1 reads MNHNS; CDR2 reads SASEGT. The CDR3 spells CASSERPLGQTSGANVLTF. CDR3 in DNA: TGTGCCAGCAGTGAGAGGCCGCTGGGACAGACCTCTGGGGCCAACGTCCTGACTTTC.

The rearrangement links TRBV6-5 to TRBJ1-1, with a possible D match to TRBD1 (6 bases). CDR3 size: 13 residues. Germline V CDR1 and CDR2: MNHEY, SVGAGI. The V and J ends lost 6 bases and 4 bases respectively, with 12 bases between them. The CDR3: CASRTQGTTEAFF. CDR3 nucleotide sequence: TGTGCCAGCAGGACACAGGGTACCACTGAAGCTTTCTTT.

CDR3 in amino acids: CASSERETQYF. The DNA for the CDR3 is TGTGCCAGCAGTGAGCGAGAGACCCAGTACTTC. The chain uses TRBV2 and TRBJ2-5; D is undetermined. V lost 3 bases, J lost 4 bases, and 3 bases lay in between. Germline V gene lookup returns CDR1 SNHLY and CDR2 FYNNEI. This CDR3 comprises 11 residues.

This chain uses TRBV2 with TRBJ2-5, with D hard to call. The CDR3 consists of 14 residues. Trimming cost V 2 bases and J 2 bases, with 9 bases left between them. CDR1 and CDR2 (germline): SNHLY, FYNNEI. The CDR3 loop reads CASSETSSQETQYF. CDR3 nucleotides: TGTGCCAGCAGTGAAACATCCAGTCAAGAGACCCAGTACTTC.

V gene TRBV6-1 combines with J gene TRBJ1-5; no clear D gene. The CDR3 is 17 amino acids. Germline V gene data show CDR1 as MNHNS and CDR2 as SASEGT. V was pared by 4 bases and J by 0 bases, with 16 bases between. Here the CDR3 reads CASSAAGRRYSNQPQHF. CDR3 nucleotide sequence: TGTGCCAGCAGTGCAGCCGGGAGACGATATAGCAATCAGCCCCAGCATTTT.

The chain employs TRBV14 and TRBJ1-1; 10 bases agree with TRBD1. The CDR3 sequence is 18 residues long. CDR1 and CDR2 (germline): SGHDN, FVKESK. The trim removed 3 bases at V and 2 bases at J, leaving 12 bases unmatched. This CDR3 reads CASSHGSPGQGPNTEAFF. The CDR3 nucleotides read TGTGCCAGCAGCCATGGATCACCGGGACAGGGGCCAAACACTGAAGCTTTCTTT.

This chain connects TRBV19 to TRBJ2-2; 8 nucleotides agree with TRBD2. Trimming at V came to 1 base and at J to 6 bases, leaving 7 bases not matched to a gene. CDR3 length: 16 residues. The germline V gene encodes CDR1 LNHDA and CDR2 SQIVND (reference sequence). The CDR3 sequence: CASSIVASGSPGELFF. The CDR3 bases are TGTGCCAGTAGTATAGTAGCCAGCGGGAGCCCCGGGGAGCTGTTTTTT.

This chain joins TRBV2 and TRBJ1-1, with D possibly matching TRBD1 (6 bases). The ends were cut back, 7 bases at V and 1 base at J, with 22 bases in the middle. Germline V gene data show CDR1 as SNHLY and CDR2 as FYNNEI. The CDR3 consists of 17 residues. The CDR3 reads CASTEQGAPRWNTEAFF. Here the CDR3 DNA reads TGTGCCAGCACCGAACAGGGAGCACCCAGGTGGAACACTGAAGCTTTCTTT.

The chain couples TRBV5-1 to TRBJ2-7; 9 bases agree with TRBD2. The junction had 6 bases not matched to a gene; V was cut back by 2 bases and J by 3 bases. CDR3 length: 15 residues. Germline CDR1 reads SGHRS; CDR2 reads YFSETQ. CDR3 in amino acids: CASSFLASGNYEQYF. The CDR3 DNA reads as TGCGCCAGCAGCTTCCTTGCTAGCGGGAACTACGAGCAGTACTTC.

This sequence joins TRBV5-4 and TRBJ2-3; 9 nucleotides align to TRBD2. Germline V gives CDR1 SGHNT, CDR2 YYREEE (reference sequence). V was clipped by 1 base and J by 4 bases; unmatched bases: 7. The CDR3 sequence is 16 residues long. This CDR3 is CASSLQGSGSADTQYF. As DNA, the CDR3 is TGTGCCAGCAGCTTGCAGGGTAGCGGGAGTGCAGATACGCAGTATTTT. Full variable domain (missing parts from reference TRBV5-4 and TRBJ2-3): ETGVTQSPTHLIKTRGQQVTLRCSSQSGHNTVSWYQQALGQGPQFIFQYYREEENGRGNFPPRFSGLQFPNYSSELNVNALELDDSALYLCASSLQGSGSADTQYFGPGTRLTVL.

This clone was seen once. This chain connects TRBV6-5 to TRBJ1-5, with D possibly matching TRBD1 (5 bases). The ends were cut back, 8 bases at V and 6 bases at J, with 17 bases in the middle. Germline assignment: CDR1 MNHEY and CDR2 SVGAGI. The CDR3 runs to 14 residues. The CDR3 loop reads CASVPGAGGQPQHF. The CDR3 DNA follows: TGTGCCAGCGTGCCCGGGGCCGGGGGTCAGCCCCAGCATTTT.

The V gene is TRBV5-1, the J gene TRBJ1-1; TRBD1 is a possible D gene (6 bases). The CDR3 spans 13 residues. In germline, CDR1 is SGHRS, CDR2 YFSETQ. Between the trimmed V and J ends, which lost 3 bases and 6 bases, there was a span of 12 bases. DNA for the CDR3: TGCGCCAGCAGCTCACAGGGTGTACCTGAAGCTTTCTTT. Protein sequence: CASSSQGVPEAFF. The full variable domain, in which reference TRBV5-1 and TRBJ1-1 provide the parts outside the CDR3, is KAGVTQTPRYLIKTRGQQVTLSCSPISGHRSVSWYQQTPGQGLQFLFEYFSETQRNKGNFPGRFSGRQFSNSRSEMNVSTLELGDSALYLCASSSQGVPEAFFGQGTRLTVV.

The CDR3 is CASSLRRDTEAFF. The CDR3 DNA reads TGCGCCAGCAGCTTGAGAAGAGATACTGAAGCTTTCTTT. V and J are TRBV5-1 and TRBJ1-1; D uncertain. The germline gives CDR1 SGHRS, CDR2 YFSETQ. The ends were cut back, 1 base at V and 5 bases at J, with 9 bases in the middle. The CDR3 loop spans 13 amino acids.

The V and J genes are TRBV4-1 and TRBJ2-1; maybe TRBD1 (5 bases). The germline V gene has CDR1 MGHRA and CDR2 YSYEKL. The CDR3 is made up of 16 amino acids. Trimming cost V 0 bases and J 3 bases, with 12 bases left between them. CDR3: CASSQDLQGIYNEQFF. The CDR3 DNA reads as TGCGCCAGCAGCCAAGATCTTCAGGGAATCTACAATGAGCAGTTCTTC.

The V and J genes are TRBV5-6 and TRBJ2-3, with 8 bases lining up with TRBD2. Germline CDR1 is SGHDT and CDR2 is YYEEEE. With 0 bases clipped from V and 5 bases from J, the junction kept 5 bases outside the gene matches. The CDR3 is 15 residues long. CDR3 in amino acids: CASSLAGGIRDTQYF. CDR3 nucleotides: TGTGCCAGCAGCTTGGCGGGGGGGATTCGAGATACGCAGTATTTT.